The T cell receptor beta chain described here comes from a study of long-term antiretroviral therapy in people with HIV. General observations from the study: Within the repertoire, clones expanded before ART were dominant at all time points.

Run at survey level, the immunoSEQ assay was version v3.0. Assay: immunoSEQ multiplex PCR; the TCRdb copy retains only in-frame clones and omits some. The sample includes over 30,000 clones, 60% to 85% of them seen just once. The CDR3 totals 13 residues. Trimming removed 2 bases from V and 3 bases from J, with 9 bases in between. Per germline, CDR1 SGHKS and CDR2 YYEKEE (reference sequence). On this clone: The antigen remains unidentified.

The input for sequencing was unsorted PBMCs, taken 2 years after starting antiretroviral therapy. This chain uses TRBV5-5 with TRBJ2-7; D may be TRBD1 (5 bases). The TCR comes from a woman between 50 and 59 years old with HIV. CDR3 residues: CASSLLQGYEQYF. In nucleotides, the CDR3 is TGTGCCAGCAGCTTACTCCAGGGCTACGAGCAGTACTTC.